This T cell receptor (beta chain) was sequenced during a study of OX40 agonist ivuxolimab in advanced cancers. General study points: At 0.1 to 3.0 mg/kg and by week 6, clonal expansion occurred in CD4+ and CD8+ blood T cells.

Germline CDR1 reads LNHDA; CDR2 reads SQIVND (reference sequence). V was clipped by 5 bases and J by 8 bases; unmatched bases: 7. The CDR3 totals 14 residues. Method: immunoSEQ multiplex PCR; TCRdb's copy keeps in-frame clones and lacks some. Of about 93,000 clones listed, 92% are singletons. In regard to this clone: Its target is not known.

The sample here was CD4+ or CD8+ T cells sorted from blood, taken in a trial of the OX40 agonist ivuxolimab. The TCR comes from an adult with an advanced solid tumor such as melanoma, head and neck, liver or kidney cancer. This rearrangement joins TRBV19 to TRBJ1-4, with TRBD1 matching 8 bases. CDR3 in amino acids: CASSLGQDREKLFF. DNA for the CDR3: TGTGCCAGTAGTCTGGGACAGGACCGCGAAAAACTGTTTTTT.